Listed below are T cell receptor beta chains from one sample, sequenced in a study of T cells in Graves' hyperthyroidism and ophthalmopathy. TCRdb redid the calling of the multiplex PCR reads with MiXCR, one entry per CDR3 protein. The sample records under 350,000 distinct CDR3 sequences, around a sixth being singletons. Sequenced input: blood. The source of these receptors is a woman aged 45-59 years with Graves' hyperthyroidism. Both conserved end residues are part of each CDR3. Each record gives: D gene, J gene, clone size, V gene, CDR3 protein, CDR3 DNA. A D gene is named only where the DNA matches it firmly. Clone size appears in some rows only: once, few, many, or a class for an expanded clone.

>-|TRBJ2-3|many|TRBV11-1
CASSSASSGGTDTQYF
TGTGCCAGCAGCTCGGCTAGCTCAGGGGGCACAGATACGCAGTATTTT
>-|TRBJ2-7|-|TRBV12-3/TRBV12-4
CASSLVVGVGEQYF
TGTGCCAGCAGTTTAGTTGTGGGAGTGGGCGAGCAGTACTTC
>TRBD2|TRBJ2-1|many|TRBV5-1
CASSREVAGGPDEQFF
TGCGCCAGCAGCCGGGAGGTAGCGGGAGGGCCCGATGAGCAGTTCTTC
>-|TRBJ2-7|-|TRBV6-2/TRBV6-3
CATRTTYEQYF
TGTGCCACAAGAACTACCTACGAGCAGTACTTC
>TRBD2|TRBJ2-5|many|TRBV2
CASRERGVQETQYF
TGTGCCAGCAGAGAGCGGGGGGTCCAAGAGACCCAGTACTTC
>-|TRBJ1-2|many|TRBV28
CASSTKRGSDYGYTF
TGTGCCAGCAGTACCAAAAGGGGGTCTGACTATGGCTACACCTTC
>-|TRBJ2-2|-|TRBV5-1
CASSLDPSLQLTANAGELFF
TGCGCCAGCAGCTTGGATCCCTCCCTCCAACTGACAGCGAACGCCGGGGAGCTGTTTTTT
>-|TRBJ2-3|few|TRBV12-3/TRBV12-4
CASRHLLGDTQYF
TGTGCCAGCAGGCACCTGCTTGGGGATACGCAGTATTTT
>-|TRBJ2-3|many|TRBV5-5
CASSYGATDTQYF
TGTGCCAGCAGCTACGGGGCCACAGATACGCAGTATTTT
>TRBD2|TRBJ2-3|-|TRBV7-9
CASSFWREGLDTQYF
TGTGCCAGCAGCTTCTGGCGGGAGGGCCTGGATACGCAGTATTTT
>-|TRBJ2-7|-|TRBV12-3/TRBV12-4
CASSQTPGRRGEQYF
TGTGCCAGCAGTCAAACCCCCGGGAGAAGGGGGGAGCAGTACTTC
>-|TRBJ1-2|many|TRBV20-1
CSAKEAYGYTF
TGCAGTGCTAAGGAAGCGTATGGCTACACCTTC
>-|TRBJ2-5|many|TRBV27
CASSSLAGETQYF
TGTGCCAGCAGTTCGCTGGCGGGAGAGACCCAGTACTTC
>-|TRBJ2-5|-|TRBV24-1
CATSGLPGNQETQYF
TGTGCCACCAGTGGCTTACCAGGGAACCAAGAGACCCAGTACTTC
>-|TRBJ2-5|many|TRBV28
CASSLRGGTQETQYF
TGTGCCAGCAGTTTACGAGGCGGGACTCAAGAGACCCAGTACTTC
>-|TRBJ2-5|many|TRBV10-2
CASTWGGKTQYF
TGCGCCAGTACATGGGGTGGGAAGACCCAGTACTTC
>TRBD1|TRBJ2-4|-|TRBV30
CAWRTGSGLAKNIQYF
TGTGCCTGGAGGACAGGGAGCGGTTTGGCCAAAAACATTCAGTACTTC
>-|TRBJ2-2|many|TRBV7-8
CASSLVQLLTGELFF
TGTGCCAGCAGCTTAGTTCAGCTGCTCACCGGGGAGCTGTTTTTT
>-|TRBJ2-7|-|TRBV20-1
CSARQASGYEQYF
TGCAGTGCTAGGCAGGCCAGCGGGTACGAGCAGTACTTC
>-|TRBJ2-1|many|TRBV3-1
CASSQEGDYNEQFF
TGTGCCAGCAGCCAAGAAGGAGACTACAATGAGCAGTTCTTC
>TRBD1|TRBJ1-1|many|TRBV27
CASSFTGGTEAFF
TGTGCCAGCAGCTTTACAGGGGGCACTGAAGCTTTCTTT
>-|TRBJ1-2|-|TRBV3-1
CASRHRNTNYGYTF
TGTGCCAGCAGACACAGAAATACCAACTATGGCTACACCTTC
>-|TRBJ2-3|many|TRBV12-3/TRBV12-4
CASSLGGELVDTQYF
TGTGCCAGCAGTTTAGGCGGGGAGTTAGTAGATACGCAGTATTTT
>-|TRBJ2-5|many|TRBV28
CASRPQGLGETQYF
TGTGCCAGCAGACCCCAGGGGCTGGGGGAGACCCAGTACTTC
>TRBD1|TRBJ2-7|few|TRBV29-1
CSVGRDRASYEQYF
TGCAGCGTTGGGCGGGACAGGGCATCCTACGAGCAGTACTTC
>TRBD2|TRBJ2-5|few|TRBV19
CASSIHSGGTWTQYF
TGTGCCAGTAGTATCCATAGCGGGGGGACGTGGACCCAGTACTTC
>TRBD2|TRBJ2-5|-|TRBV6-5
CASSYSHRLAGEPKETQYF
TGTGCCAGCAGTTACTCCCATAGACTAGCGGGGGAGCCGAAAGAGACCCAGTACTTC
>-|TRBJ2-1|few|TRBV19
CASSVGPNNEQFF
TGTGCCAGTAGCGTTGGACCCAACAATGAGCAGTTCTTC
>-|TRBJ1-2|-|TRBV28
CASSPHGRLNYGYTF
TGTGCCAGCAGTCCCCACGGGCGACTTAACTATGGCTACACCTTC
>TRBD1|TRBJ2-5|-|TRBV5-4
CASTHRGQRETQYF
TGTGCCAGCACCCACAGGGGGCAAAGAGAGACCCAGTACTTC
>-|TRBJ2-2|-|TRBV24-1
CATSADSNTGELFF
TGTGCCACCAGTGCGGACTCGAACACCGGGGAGCTGTTTTTT
>-|TRBJ1-1|few|TRBV28
CASSTFQLGLEAFF
TGTGCCAGCAGCACATTCCAATTAGGACTTGAAGCTTTCTTT
>-|TRBJ2-7|few|TRBV6-6
CASSYTQGSSYEQYF
TGTGCCAGCAGTTATACACAGGGAAGCTCCTACGAGCAGTACTTC
>TRBD1|TRBJ1-1|many|TRBV28
CASSPTGQGDTEAFF
TGTGCCAGCAGTCCGACGGGACAGGGGGACACTGAAGCTTTCTTT
>-|TRBJ1-4|many|TRBV30
CAWSVGQGSEKLFF
TGTGCCTGGAGTGTTGGTCAGGGAAGTGAAAAACTGTTTTTT
>TRBD2|TRBJ2-3|many|TRBV6-1
CATLPGLANRAADTQYF
TGTGCCACCTTACCGGGACTAGCGAACAGAGCCGCAGATACGCAGTATTTT
>TRBD1|TRBJ2-7|few|TRBV20-1
CSAGRDSAYEQYF
TGCAGTGCCGGAAGGGACAGCGCCTACGAGCAGTACTTC
>-|TRBJ1-3|few|TRBV6-5
CASSSGGGTIYF
TGTGCCAGCAGTTCCGGGGGAGGTACCATATATTTT
>-|TRBJ1-1|-|TRBV29-1
CSVGLLAQTGPEAFF
TGCAGCGTGGGGCTGCTAGCTCAAACCGGGCCCGAAGCTTTCTTT
>TRBD1|TRBJ2-4|few|TRBV3-1
CASSQTGTENIQYF
TGTGCCAGCAGCCAGACCGGGACAGAAAACATTCAGTACTTC
>TRBD1|TRBJ1-1|once|TRBV11-2
CASTPGGVREAFF
TGTGCCAGCACCCCAGGGGGGGTCAGGGAAGCTTTCTTT
>-|TRBJ1-2|-|TRBV29-1
CSVASPYGYTF
TGCAGCGTTGCCAGCCCCTATGGCTACACCTTC
>TRBD2|TRBJ2-1|many|TRBV2
CASSEIGTNPTYNEQFF
TGTGCCAGCAGTGAAATTGGGACTAACCCCACGTACAATGAGCAGTTCTTC
>-|TRBJ2-7|-|TRBV6-1
CASREYYEQYF
TGTGCCAGCAGAGAGTATTACGAGCAGTACTTC
>-|TRBJ1-6|-|TRBV27
CATPPAGAGYSHF
TGTGCCACCCCCCCGGCAGGGGCCGGGTATTCCCACTTT
>-|TRBJ2-5|many|TRBV6-1
CASKGQGETQYF
TGTGCCAGCAAGGGGCAGGGGGAGACCCAGTACTTC
>TRBD1|TRBJ1-1|few|TRBV7-9
CASSLRQGDTEAFF
TGTGCCAGCAGCTTAAGGCAGGGGGACACTGAAGCTTTCTTT
>TRBD1|TRBJ2-5|many|TRBV11-2
CASSPRTGGQETQYF
TGTGCCAGCAGCCCACGGACAGGGGGCCAAGAGACCCAGTACTTC
>-|TRBJ2-2|few|TRBV12-3/TRBV12-4
CASRDNTGELFF
TGTGCCAGCAGGGACAACACCGGGGAGCTGTTTTTT
>TRBD2|TRBJ2-1|-|TRBV7-3
CASSLMGTSGIKEQFF
TGTGCCAGCAGCTTAATGGGGACTAGCGGGATAAAAGAGCAGTTCTTC
>TRBD1|TRBJ2-1|-|TRBV19
CASSPDVGQGGAYNEQFF
TGTGCCAGTAGTCCTGATGTGGGACAGGGGGGCGCCTACAATGAGCAGTTCTTC
>-|TRBJ1-5|few|TRBV6-1
CASSEFPGTGSGWNQPQHF
TGTGCCAGCAGTGAATTCCCCGGTACAGGGTCTGGGTGGAATCAGCCCCAGCATTTT
>-|TRBJ1-3|-|TRBV6-1
CASSENSGSGNTIYF
TGTGCCAGCAGTGAAAATTCGGGATCTGGAAACACCATATATTTT
>-|TRBJ2-6|-|TRBV5-1
CASSGRDANSGANVLTF
TGCGCCAGCAGCGGCCGGGACGCGAACTCTGGGGCCAACGTCCTGACTTTC
>-|TRBJ2-2|-|TRBV6-1
CASKGLSNTGELFF
TGTGCCAGCAAGGGACTCTCGAACACCGGGGAGCTGTTTTTT
>TRBD2|TRBJ2-1|many|TRBV20-1
CSARDVSGSTLPYNEQFF
TGCAGTGCTAGAGATGTCAGCGGGAGTACCCTACCCTACAATGAGCAGTTCTTC
>-|TRBJ2-1|many|TRBV12-3/TRBV12-4
CASKRTSYNEQFF
TGTGCCAGCAAGCGAACATCCTACAATGAGCAGTTCTTC
>-|TRBJ1-1|many|TRBV13
CASSLDIMDTEAFF
TGTGCCAGCAGCTTAGACATTATGGACACTGAAGCTTTCTTT